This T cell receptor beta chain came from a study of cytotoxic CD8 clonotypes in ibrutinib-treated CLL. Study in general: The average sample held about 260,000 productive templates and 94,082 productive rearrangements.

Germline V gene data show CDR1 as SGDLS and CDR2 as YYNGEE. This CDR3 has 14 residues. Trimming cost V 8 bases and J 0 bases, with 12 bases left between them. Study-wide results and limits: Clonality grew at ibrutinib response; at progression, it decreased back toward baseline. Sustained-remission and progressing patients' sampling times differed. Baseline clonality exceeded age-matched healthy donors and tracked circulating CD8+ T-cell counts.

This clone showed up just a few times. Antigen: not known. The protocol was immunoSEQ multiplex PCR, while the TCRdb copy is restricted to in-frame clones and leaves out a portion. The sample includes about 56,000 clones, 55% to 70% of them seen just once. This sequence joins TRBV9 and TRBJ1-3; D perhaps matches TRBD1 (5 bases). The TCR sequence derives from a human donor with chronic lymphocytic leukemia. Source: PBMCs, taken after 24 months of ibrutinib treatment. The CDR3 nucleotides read TGTGCCAGTGGTAGGGGTCTCTCTGGAAACACCATATATTTT. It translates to CASGRGLSGNTIYF.